One and the same sample provided the 13 T cell receptor beta chains below, sequenced in a study of CD8+ T cells in alopecia areata. The sequencing template was cDNA reverse transcribed from extracted RNA. Only in-frame clones appear in the TCRdb table, and some are missing; sequencing was by immunoSEQ multiplex PCR. This table holds roughly 40,000 clones, around three fifths found once. Treatment here: oral pan-JAK inhibitor, 5-10 mg twice daily. The sample in question was CD8+ T cells sorted from blood, obtained at week 4, from a patient treated with tofacitinib. These receptors were obtained from a human donor with alopecia areata.

V gene TRBV29-1 combines with J gene TRBJ1-2, with D possibly being TRBD1 (5 bases). The CDR3 runs 14 residues. Per the germline V gene, CDR1 is SQVTM and CDR2 is ANQGSEA. V was trimmed by 5 bases and J by 8 bases, leaving 21 bases between them. The CDR3 is CSVPGEGVVGGYTF. The CDR3 nucleotides are TGCAGCGTTCCGGGGGAGGGCGTTGTTGGGGGCTACACCTTC.

The chain joins TRBV29-1 to TRBJ2-5; D unclear. With 0 bases removed from V and 3 bases from J, the gap between germline ends came to 14 bases. The CDR3 contains 15 residues. The germline V gene encodes CDR1 SQVTM and CDR2 ANQGSEA. The CDR3 reads CSVEDPKYGEETQYF. The CDR3 DNA is TGCAGCGTTGAAGATCCTAAATATGGGGAAGAGACCCAGTACTTC.

V usage is TRBV7-2 and J usage is TRBJ2-7; 9 nucleotides align to TRBD1. This CDR3 contains 15 residues. Germline V CDR1 and CDR2: SGHTA, FQGNSA. Trimming at V came to 8 bases and at J to 6 bases, leaving 14 bases not matched to a gene. CDR3 sequence: CASRVESQGAGEQYF. The DNA of the CDR3 is TGTGCCAGCCGCGTCGAATCACAGGGGGCAGGCGAGCAGTACTTC.

The rearrangement uses TRBV29-1 and TRBJ2-2, with TRBD1 identical over 7 bases. Germline assignment: CDR1 SQVTM and CDR2 ANQGSEA. CDR3 length: 14 residues. With V trimmed by 4 bases and J by 5 bases, 7 bases remained unmatched. In DNA, the CDR3 is TGCAGCGTTGTAATGGCAGGGGGAACCGGGGAGCTGTTTTTT. Encoded protein: CSVVMAGGTGELFF.

Only one count was recorded for this clone. The genes are TRBV29-1 and TRBJ2-7, with a weak D call TRBD1 (6 bases). From germline, CDR1 is SQVTM and CDR2 ANQGSEA. The CDR3 is 13 amino acids. The V gene lost 6 bases and the J gene lost 3 bases, with 15 bases spanning the gap. CDR3: CSVEDRTNYEQYF. The CDR3 DNA reads as TGCAGCGTAGAGGACAGAACAAACTACGAGCAGTACTTC.

CDR3 sequence reads: CAWSDPGAEAFF. CDR3 nucleotides: TGTGCCTGGAGTGACCCGGGGGCTGAAGCTTTCTTT. The V call is TRBV30, the J call TRBJ1-1; D perhaps matches TRBD1 (5 bases). V was trimmed by 1 base and J by 6 bases, leaving 9 bases between them. Per the germline V gene, CDR1 is GTSNPN and CDR2 is SVGIG (reference sequence). CDR3 length equals 12 residues.

This clone has a handful of counts. The chain is built from TRBV29-1 and TRBJ2-1; 10 bases are shared with TRBD1. J lost 9 bases, V lost 3 bases, and 2 bases had no gene match. The CDR3 totals 12 residues. Germline V CDR1 and CDR2: SQVTM, ANQGSEA. DNA of the CDR3: TGCAGCGTTGAGGGACAGGGGTTTGAGCAGTTCTTC. It specifies CSVEGQGFEQFF.

This clone was observed once. The gene calls are TRBV7-2 and TRBJ2-3, with a weak D call TRBD2 (5 bases). The CDR3 sequence is 14 residues long. V lost 1 base and J 6 bases, leaving 11 bases between the germline ends. Germline V gene lookup returns CDR1 SGHTA and CDR2 FQGNSA. CDR3 region: CASSLDPGLDTQYF. CDR3 nucleotide sequence: TGTGCCAGCAGCTTAGATCCCGGACTGGATACGCAGTATTTT.

In this sample, this clone turned up once. V and J are TRBV29-1 and TRBJ1-2; the D is unclear. With 5 bases removed from V and 4 bases from J, the gap between germline ends came to 14 bases. Germline V CDR1 and CDR2: SQVTM, ANQGSEA. CDR3 length: 13 residues. As DNA, the CDR3 is TGCAGCGTTACCCCAGGCGATGGCTATGGCTACACCTTC. This encodes CSVTPGDGYGYTF.

This clone was picked up a small number of times. This chain joins TRBV7-6 and TRBJ2-7; D possibly corresponds to TRBD2 (7 bases). V shed 5 bases and J shed 0 bases, with 26 bases lying between them. Per the germline V gene, CDR1 is SGHVS and CDR2 is FNYEAQ. This CDR3 is 19 amino acids long. DNA for the CDR3: TGTGCCAGCAGCCTAGGGGGGGTCTCCTACGAGCAGTACTCCTACGAGCAGTACTTC. Translation gives CASSLGGVSYEQYSYEQYF.

The chain carries TRBV6-5 and TRBJ1-2; TRBD1 is a possible D gene (6 bases). The CDR3 is made up of 14 amino acids. The V end was cut by 7 bases, the J end by 5 bases, with 17 bases between. CDR1 is MNHEY, CDR2 SVGAGI, per germline. The CDR3 bases are TGTGCCAGCAAGCTCGGACAGCTCGAGTATGGCTACACCTTC. It yields the protein CASKLGQLEYGYTF.

This chain links TRBV5-1 with TRBJ2-1; 8 bases are shared with TRBD2. The CDR3 spans 14 residues. The germline V gene has CDR1 SGHRS and CDR2 YFSETQ. V was pared by 0 bases and J by 7 bases, with 3 bases of the junction left unmatched. The CDR3 DNA reads TGCGCCAGCAGCTTGGCGGGGGGGCGAAATGAGCAGTTCTTC. Translated, it gives CASSLAGGRNEQFF.

This chain's CDR3 is CASSSGTGGATYGYTF. DNA for the CDR3: TGCGCCAGCAGCTCCGGGACAGGGGGCGCCACCTATGGCTACACCTTC. The rearrangement uses TRBV5-1 and TRBJ1-2; 12 nucleotides agree with TRBD1. Germline CDR1 reads SGHRS; CDR2 reads YFSETQ. The CDR3 consists of 16 residues. With V trimmed by 3 bases and J by 4 bases, 7 bases remained unmatched.